These 14 T cell receptor beta chains came from one sample sequenced in a study of cytomegalovirus exposure and HLA in healthy donors. PCR used 60 Vbeta primers and 13 Jbeta primers. Data came from immunoSEQ multiplex PCR; TCRdb stores just in-frame clones and leaves some out. The sample gives 100,000 to 150,000 clones, approximately 87% of which show up once; over 1.5% is in the top ten. Sequencing was carried out using PBMCs. Receptors were obtained from a middle-aged man in good health and CMV-seronegative.

The chain couples TRBV28 to TRBJ1-1; D call uncertain. The germline CDR1 and CDR2 sequences are MDHEN and SYDVKM. The CDR3 is 14 residues long. The V end lost 3 bases, the J end lost 4 bases, and 12 bases lay between the germline ends. CDR3 amino acids: CASSLGGIGTEAFF. As DNA, the CDR3 is TGTGCCAGCAGTTTGGGAGGTATCGGCACTGAAGCTTTCTTT.

V is TRBV10-3 and J is TRBJ2-3, with 7 bases matching TRBD1. The V and J ends lost 10 bases and 5 bases, in that order; junction bases with no gene match: 15. The CDR3 spans 15 residues. CDR1 is ENHRY, CDR2 SYGVKD, per germline. The CDR3 loop is CATGEGQEIVDTQYF. The CDR3 DNA follows: TGTGCCACCGGAGAAGGACAGGAAATAGTAGATACGCAGTATTTT.

Only a few counts were recorded for this clone. The chain employs TRBV5-5 and TRBJ1-6; D ambiguous. This CDR3 region has 16 residues. V lost 3 bases and J 6 bases, leaving 16 bases between the germline ends. Germline-derived CDR1 and CDR2 are SGHKS and YYEKEE (reference sequence). CDR3 sequence (DNA): TGTGCCAGCAGCTCGAGCAGGCCGCAATCTAATTCACCCCTCCACTTT. This gives the protein CASSSSRPQSNSPLHF.

In this sample, this clone turned up once. The chain couples TRBV5-1 to TRBJ2-1, with 16 positions matching TRBD2. CDR1 is SGHRS, CDR2 YFSETQ, per germline. Unmatched junction bases numbered 5, after V lost 0 bases and J lost 5 bases. The CDR3 is 18 residues long. The CDR3 nucleotides are TGCGCCAGCAGCTTGGCCAAGGGACTAGCGGGGGGGAACAATGAGCAGTTCTTC. Its translation is CASSLAKGLAGGNNEQFF.

This chain links TRBV10-3 with TRBJ1-3, with TRBD1 as a possible D gene (5 bases). The V gene's germline CDR1 is ENHRY and CDR2 SYGVKD. Trimming stripped 4 bases from V and 0 bases from J, with 13 bases between. The CDR3 consists of 16 residues. CDR3 residues: CAISVRQGLSGNTIYF. The CDR3 DNA reads as TGTGCCATCAGTGTCCGTCAGGGACTCTCTGGAAACACCATATATTTT.

The chain links TRBV2 to TRBJ1-3; TRBD1 matches 8 bases. Germline V gene sequence: CDR1 SNHLY, CDR2 FYNNEI. The V gene end was trimmed by 5 bases and the J gene end by 8 bases; junction bases not matched to a gene: 5. This CDR3 region has 13 residues. CDR3 in DNA: TGTGCCAGCAGTTGGACAGGGTCAGACACCATATATTTT. Its translation is CASSWTGSDTIYF.

Notes on this clone: The germline gene is not matched at one end of the junction; a read error may be the cause. The chain uses TRBV5-4 and TRBJ1-4; the D gene is possibly TRBD1 (6 bases). The germline CDR1 and CDR2 sequences are SGHNT and YYREEE (reference sequence). This CDR3 region has 15 residues. CDR3 bases: TGCGCCAGCAGCCAGGCTACAGGGTATAGTGAAAAACTGTTTTTT. Residues: CASSQATGYSEKLFF.

In its sample, this clone was seen a few times. The CDR3 nucleotides are TGTGCCAGTGCGGGGGGAAACTCCTACGAGCAGTACTTC. This codes for CASAGGNSYEQYF. The rearrangement links TRBV18 to TRBJ2-7, with 8 bases aligning to TRBD2. The CDR3 runs to 13 residues. Losses at the gene ends were 9 bases for V and 0 bases for J; bases not matched to a gene: 4. Germline CDR1 and CDR2: KGHSH and LQKENI.

As DNA, the CDR3 is TGTGCCAGTAGCCTCGCCGCGCCCCAAGAGACCCAGTACTTC. Encoded protein: CASSLAAPQETQYF. The chain carries TRBV19 and TRBJ2-5; D gene unclear. Germline CDR1 reads LNHDA; CDR2 reads SQIVND (reference sequence). The CDR3 totals 14 residues. Trimming cost V 6 bases and J 1 base, with 12 bases left between them.

V is TRBV7-3 and J is TRBJ2-1; the match to TRBD2 covers 13 bases. V lost 1 base, J lost 8 bases, and 2 bases stayed unmatched. CDR1 SGHTA and CDR2 FQGTGA come from the germline V gene. The CDR3 runs to 15 residues. The CDR3 is CASSLKLAGGDEQFF. CDR3 coding DNA: TGTGCCAGCAGCTTAAAACTAGCGGGAGGGGATGAGCAGTTCTTC.

The V gene is TRBV6-5, the J gene TRBJ2-3, with TRBD2 matching over 8 bases. V lost 0 bases to trimming and J lost 4 bases; unmatched junction nucleotides: 6. From germline, CDR1 is MNHEY and CDR2 SVGAGI. This CDR3 is built from 16 residues. DNA of the CDR3: TGTGCCAGCAGTTACTCAAGCGGGGGCCCCCCAGATACGCAGTATTTT. It yields the protein CASSYSSGGPPDTQYF.

This chain connects TRBV19 to TRBJ2-3, with TRBD2 matching 9 bases. With V trimmed by 4 bases and J by 1 base, 9 bases remained unmatched. The CDR3 extends over 17 amino acids. Germline CDR1 and CDR2: LNHDA and SQIVND (reference sequence). CDR3 in DNA: TGTGCCAGTAGTAGACTACCCAGCGGGGGGCGCACAGATACGCAGTATTTT. This gives the protein CASSRLPSGGRTDTQYF.

The chain carries TRBV11-1 and TRBJ1-1, with 9 bases lining up with TRBD1. CDR3 length equals 14 residues. Germline V gives CDR1 SGHAT, CDR2 FQDESV (reference sequence). With V trimmed by 7 bases and J by 4 bases, 7 bases remained unmatched. DNA of the CDR3: TGTGCCAGCACCCCTGGGGGACAGGGCACTGAAGCTTTCTTT. Translated: CASTPGGQGTEAFF.

The chain recombines TRBV10-3 with TRBJ2-7; a weak D match, TRBD2 (5 bases). CDR1 and CDR2 from the germline V gene are ENHRY and SYGVKD. V was clipped by 9 bases and J by 0 bases, with 15 bases between them. This CDR3 is built from 14 residues. The CDR3: CAIGSGELSYEQYF. In nucleotides, the CDR3 is TGTGCCATAGGGAGTGGGGAGCTCTCCTACGAGCAGTACTTC.